This T cell receptor beta chain comes out of a study of vaccination and CD4 T cells after COVID-19. TCRdb re-derived calls from the PCR reads in MiXCR, one entry per CDR3 protein. This sample carries some 18,000 distinct CDR3 sequences, 60% to 80% of them seen once, and the ten largest clones take approximately 1%. The germline gives CDR1 ENHRY, CDR2 SYGVKD. Trimming took 2 bases from V and 5 from J; bases not matched to a gene: 14. This CDR3 is 20 amino acids long. The sequence was collected from a human donor who had recovered from COVID-19. Sequences were derived from CD4+ T cells from blood, sampled before SARS-CoV-2 vaccination. The gene calls are TRBV10-3 and TRBJ2-2; 13 nucleotides match TRBD2. The CDR3 reads CAISEGSLLGGLAGTGELFF. In DNA form, the CDR3 reads TGTGCCATCAGTGAGGGGTCGCTATTGGGGGGACTAGCGGGAACCGGGGAGCTGTTTTTT.